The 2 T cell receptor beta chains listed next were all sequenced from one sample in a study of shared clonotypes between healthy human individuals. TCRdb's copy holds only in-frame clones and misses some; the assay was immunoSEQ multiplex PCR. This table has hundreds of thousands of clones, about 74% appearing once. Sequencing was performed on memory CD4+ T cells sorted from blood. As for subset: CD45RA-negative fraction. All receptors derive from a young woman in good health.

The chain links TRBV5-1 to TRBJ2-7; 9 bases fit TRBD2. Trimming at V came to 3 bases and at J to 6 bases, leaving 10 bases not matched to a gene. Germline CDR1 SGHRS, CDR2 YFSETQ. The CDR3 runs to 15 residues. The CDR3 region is CASSSKVAGEGEQYF. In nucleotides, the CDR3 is TGCGCCAGCAGCTCTAAAGTAGCGGGAGAGGGCGAGCAGTACTTC.

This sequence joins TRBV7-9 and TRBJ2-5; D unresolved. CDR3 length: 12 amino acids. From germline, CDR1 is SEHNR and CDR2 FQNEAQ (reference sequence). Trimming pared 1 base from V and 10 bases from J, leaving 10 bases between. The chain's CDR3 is CASSLGNRNQYF. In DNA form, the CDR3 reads TGTGCCAGCAGCTTAGGGAACAGAAACCAGTACTTC.